This T cell receptor beta chain is drawn from a study of shared clonotypes between healthy human individuals. Trimming left V 0 bases short and J 2 bases short, with 8 bases between. The V gene's germline CDR1 is SGHRS and CDR2 YFSETQ. This CDR3 has 14 residues. This clone was detected once. What it binds is unknown. Other DNA sequences within the sample encode an identical CDR3. Regarding the study as a whole: Estimated clonotype richness was generally higher in naive than memory subsets. Shared clonotypes: approximately 5.3% naive CD4, about 3.3% naive CD8, about 2.4% memory CD4, more than 0.3% memory CD8.

Sorted-subset replicate PCRs used about 200 ng DNA, approximately 33,000 T cell genomes. How the authors handled the data: Filtering was not the same, since immunoSEQ gave junction-only sequences without quality scores. The assay was immunoSEQ multiplex PCR, and TCRdb's table has in-frame clones only and misses some. From that table come the V and J calls and clone size; the DNA was used to work out D and trimming. This sample has more than 900,000 clones; 75% to 80% occur once, and the top ten carry around 0.6%. The source is a man aged 18 to 30 in good health. Some clones in this sample may be carry-over from other donors' samples. Sequenced input: memory CD4+ T cells from PBMCs. This sample's subset: CD45RA-negative fraction. The chain recombines TRBV5-1 with TRBJ1-1, with D possibly TRBD1 on 5 matching bases. DNA of the CDR3: TGCGCCAGCAGCTTGGACAGGACTAACACTGAAGCTTTCTTT. Its protein is CASSLDRTNTEAFF.